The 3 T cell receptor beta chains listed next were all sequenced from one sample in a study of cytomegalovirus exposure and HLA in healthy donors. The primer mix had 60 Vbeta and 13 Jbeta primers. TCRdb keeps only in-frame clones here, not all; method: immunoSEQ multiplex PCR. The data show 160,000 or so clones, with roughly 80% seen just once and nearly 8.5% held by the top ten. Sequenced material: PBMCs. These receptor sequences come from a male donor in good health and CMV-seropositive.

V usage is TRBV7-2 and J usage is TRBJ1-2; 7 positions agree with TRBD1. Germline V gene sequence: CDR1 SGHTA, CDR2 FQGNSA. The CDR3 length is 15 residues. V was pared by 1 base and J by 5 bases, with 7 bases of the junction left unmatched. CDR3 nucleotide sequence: TGTGCCAGCAGCTTAGAGGTGACAGGGTTATATGGCTACACCTTC. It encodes CASSLEVTGLYGYTF.

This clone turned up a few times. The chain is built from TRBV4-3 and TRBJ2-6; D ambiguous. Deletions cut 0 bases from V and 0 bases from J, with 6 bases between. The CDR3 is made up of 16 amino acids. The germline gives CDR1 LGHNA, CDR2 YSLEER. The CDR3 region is CASSQDSSSGANVLTF. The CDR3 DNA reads TGCGCCAGCAGCCAAGACTCGAGCTCTGGGGCCAACGTCCTGACTTTC.

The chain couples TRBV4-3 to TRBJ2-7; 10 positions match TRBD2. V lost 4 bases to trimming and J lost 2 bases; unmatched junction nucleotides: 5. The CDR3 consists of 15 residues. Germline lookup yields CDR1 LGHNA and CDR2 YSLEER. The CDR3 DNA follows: TGCGCCAGCAGCCGAGCTAGCGGGGGTACCTACGAGCAGTACTTC. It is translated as CASSRASGGTYEQYF.